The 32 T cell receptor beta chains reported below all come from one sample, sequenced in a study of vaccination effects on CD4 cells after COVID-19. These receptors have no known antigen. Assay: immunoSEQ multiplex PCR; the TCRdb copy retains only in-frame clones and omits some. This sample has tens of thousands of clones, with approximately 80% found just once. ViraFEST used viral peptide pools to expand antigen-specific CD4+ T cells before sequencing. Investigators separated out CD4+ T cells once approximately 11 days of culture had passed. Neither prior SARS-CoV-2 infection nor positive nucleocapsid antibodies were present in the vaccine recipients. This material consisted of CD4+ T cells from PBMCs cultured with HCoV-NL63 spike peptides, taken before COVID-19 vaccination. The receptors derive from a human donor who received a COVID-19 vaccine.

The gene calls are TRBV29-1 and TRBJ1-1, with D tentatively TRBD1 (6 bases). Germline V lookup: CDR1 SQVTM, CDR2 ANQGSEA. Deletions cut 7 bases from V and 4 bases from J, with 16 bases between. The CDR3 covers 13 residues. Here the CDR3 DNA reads TGCAGCGGGGGGGCCGTAAGGGGCACTGAAGCTTTCTTT. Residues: CSGGAVRGTEAFF.

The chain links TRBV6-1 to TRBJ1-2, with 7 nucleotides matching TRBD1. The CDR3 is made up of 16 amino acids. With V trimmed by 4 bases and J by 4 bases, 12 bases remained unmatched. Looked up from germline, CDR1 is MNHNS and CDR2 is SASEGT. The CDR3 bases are TGTGCCAGCAGTGGGGACAGACCCCTTGGCACCTATGGCTACACCTTC. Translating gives CASSGDRPLGTYGYTF.

The CDR3 coding sequence is TGTGCCAGCAGCCAGGTTGACAGGGCCGGCACAGATACGCAGTATTTT. Amino acid sequence: CASSQVDRAGTDTQYF. The chain is built from TRBV4-2 and TRBJ2-3; TRBD1 agrees at 7 bases. The ends lost 3 bases at V and 1 base at J; junction bases unmatched: 7. The germline V gene encodes CDR1 LGHNA and CDR2 YNFKEQ. The CDR3 is made up of 16 amino acids.

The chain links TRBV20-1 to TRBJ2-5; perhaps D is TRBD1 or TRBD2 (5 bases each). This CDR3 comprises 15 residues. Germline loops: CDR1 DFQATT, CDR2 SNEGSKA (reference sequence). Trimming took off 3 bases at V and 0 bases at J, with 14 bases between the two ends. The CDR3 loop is CSASFGTGNQETQYF. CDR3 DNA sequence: TGCAGTGCTAGTTTTGGGACGGGGAACCAAGAGACCCAGTACTTC.

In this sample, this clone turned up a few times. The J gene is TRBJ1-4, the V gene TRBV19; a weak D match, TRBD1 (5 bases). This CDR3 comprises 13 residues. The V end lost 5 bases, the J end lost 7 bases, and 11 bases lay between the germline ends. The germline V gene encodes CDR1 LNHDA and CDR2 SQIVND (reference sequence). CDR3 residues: CASSFREGEKLFF. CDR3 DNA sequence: TGTGCCAGTAGTTTCAGGGAAGGTGAAAAACTGTTTTTT.

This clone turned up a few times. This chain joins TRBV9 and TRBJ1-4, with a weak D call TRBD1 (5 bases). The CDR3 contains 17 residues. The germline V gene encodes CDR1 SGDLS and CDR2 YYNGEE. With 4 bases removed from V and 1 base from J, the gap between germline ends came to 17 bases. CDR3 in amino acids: CASSSRGRAVTNEKLFF. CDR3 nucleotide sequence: TGTGCCAGCAGCTCTCGTGGCAGGGCCGTAACTAATGAAAAACTGTTTTTT.

The CDR3 sequence: CASSPSGNEKLFF. The CDR3 nucleotides read TGTGCCAGCTCACCTTCGGGGAATGAAAAACTGTTTTTT. The V and J genes are TRBV18 and TRBJ1-4; D gene unclear. Germline loops: CDR1 KGHSH, CDR2 LQKENI. This CDR3 is 13 amino acids long. V lost 3 bases, J lost 5 bases, and 7 bases lay in between.

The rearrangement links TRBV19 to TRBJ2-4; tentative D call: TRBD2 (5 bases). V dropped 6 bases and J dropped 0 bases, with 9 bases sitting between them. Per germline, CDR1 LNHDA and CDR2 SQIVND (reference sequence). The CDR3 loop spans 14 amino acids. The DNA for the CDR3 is TGTGCCAGTAGGCCCGAGGGAGCCAAAAACATTCAGTACTTC. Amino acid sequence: CASRPEGAKNIQYF.

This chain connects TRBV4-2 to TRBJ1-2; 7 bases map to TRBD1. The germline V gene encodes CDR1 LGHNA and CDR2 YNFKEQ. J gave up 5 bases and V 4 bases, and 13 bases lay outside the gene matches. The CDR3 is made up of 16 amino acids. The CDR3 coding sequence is TGTGCCAGCAGCCCCTCTAGGGGGGACAGCGTTTATGGCTACACCTTC. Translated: CASSPSRGDSVYGYTF.

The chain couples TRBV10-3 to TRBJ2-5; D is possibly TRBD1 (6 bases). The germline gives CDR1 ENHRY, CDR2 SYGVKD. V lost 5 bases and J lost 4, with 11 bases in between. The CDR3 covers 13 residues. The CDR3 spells CAISTQGRETQYF. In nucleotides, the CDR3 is TGTGCCATCAGTACCCAGGGGCGAGAGACCCAGTACTTC.

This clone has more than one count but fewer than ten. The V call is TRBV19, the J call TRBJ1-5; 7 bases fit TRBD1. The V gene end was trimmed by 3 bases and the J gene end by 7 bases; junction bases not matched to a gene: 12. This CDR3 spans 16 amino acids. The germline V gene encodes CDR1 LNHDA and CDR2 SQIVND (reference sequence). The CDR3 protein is CASSITGRGHGQPQHF. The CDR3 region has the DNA TGTGCCAGTAGTATTACAGGGAGGGGGCATGGACAGCCCCAGCATTTT.

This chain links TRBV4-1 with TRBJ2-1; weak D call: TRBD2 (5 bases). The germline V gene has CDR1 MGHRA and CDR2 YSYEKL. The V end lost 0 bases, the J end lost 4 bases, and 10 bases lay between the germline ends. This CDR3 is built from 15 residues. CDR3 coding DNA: TGCGCCAGCAGCCAAGATTACCGGGAATACAATGAGCAGTTCTTC. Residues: CASSQDYREYNEQFF.

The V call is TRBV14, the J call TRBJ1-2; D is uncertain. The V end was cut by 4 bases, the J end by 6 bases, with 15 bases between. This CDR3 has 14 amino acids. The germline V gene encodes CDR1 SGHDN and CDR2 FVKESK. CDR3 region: CASSPLGERDGYTF. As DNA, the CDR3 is TGTGCCAGCAGCCCACTTGGGGAGAGAGATGGCTACACCTTC.

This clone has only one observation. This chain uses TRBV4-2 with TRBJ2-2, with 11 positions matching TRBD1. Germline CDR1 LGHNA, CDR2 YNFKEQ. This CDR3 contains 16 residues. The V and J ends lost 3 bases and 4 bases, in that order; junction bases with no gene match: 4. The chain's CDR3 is CASSQTGTGGTGELFF. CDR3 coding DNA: TGTGCCAGCAGCCAGACCGGGACAGGGGGCACCGGGGAGCTGTTTTTT.

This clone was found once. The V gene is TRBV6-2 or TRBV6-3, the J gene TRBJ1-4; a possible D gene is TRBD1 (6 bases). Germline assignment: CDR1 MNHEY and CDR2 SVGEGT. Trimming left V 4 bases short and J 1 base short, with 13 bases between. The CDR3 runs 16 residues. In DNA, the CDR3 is TGTGCCAGCAGTTTCCTGTCACAGGGAACTAATGAAAAACTGTTTTTT. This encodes CASSFLSQGTNEKLFF.

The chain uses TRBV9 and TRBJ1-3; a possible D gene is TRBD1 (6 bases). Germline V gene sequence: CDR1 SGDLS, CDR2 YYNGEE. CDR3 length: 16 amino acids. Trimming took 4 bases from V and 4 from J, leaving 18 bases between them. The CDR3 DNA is TGTGCCAGCAGCCGAACCCCGGGGGCGCCGGGAAACACCATATATTTT. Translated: CASSRTPGAPGNTIYF.

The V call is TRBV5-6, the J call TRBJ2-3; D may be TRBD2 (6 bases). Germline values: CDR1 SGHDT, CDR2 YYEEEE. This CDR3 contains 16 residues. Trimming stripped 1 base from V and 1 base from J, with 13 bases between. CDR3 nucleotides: TGTGCCAGCAGCTTGTATCGGCGGGGTCGCACAGATACGCAGTATTTT. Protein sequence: CASSLYRRGRTDTQYF.

In DNA form, the CDR3 reads TGTGCCAGCAGGCCTGACAGGAGCTCCTACAATGAGCAGTTCTTC. Residues: CASRPDRSSYNEQFF. The rearrangement uses TRBV28 and TRBJ2-1; a possible D gene is TRBD1 (6 bases). CDR1 is MDHEN and CDR2 is SYDVKM in the germline V gene. The CDR3 runs to 15 residues. V dropped 6 bases and J dropped 0 bases, with 12 bases sitting between them.

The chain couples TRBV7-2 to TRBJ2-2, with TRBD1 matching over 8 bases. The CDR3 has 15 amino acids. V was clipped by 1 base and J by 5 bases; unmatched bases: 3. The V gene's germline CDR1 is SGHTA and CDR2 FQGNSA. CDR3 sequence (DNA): TGTGCCAGCAGCTTAGGACAGGGGCGTACCGGGGAGCTGTTTTTT. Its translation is CASSLGQGRTGELFF.

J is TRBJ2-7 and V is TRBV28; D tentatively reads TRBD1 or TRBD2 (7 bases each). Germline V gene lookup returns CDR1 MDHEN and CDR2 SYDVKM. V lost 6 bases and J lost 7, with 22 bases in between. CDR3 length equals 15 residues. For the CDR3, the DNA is TGTGCCAGCAGCACCCCAGGGGGGGGATTGAATGAGCAGTACGTC. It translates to CASSTPGGGLNEQYV.

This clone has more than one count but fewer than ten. The CDR3 nucleotides read TGCGCCAGCAGCCAAGATCGGGACAGGACCTCCTACGAGCAGTACGTC. Translation gives CASSQDRDRTSYEQYV. The rearrangement joins TRBV4-1 to TRBJ2-7, with 8 positions matching TRBD1. Germline V gene lookup returns CDR1 MGHRA and CDR2 YSYEKL. The CDR3 spans 16 residues. Germline trimming cut 0 bases from V and 0 bases from J; bases unmatched to any gene: 4.

CDR3 loop: CASTQYRYGYTF. CDR3 coding DNA: TGTGCCAGCACCCAATACAGGTATGGCTACACCTTC. The chain combines TRBV12-3 or TRBV12-4 with TRBJ1-2, with a tentative D call TRBD1 (5 bases). The CDR3 consists of 12 residues. The V gene lost 7 bases and the J gene lost 5 bases, with 11 bases spanning the gap.

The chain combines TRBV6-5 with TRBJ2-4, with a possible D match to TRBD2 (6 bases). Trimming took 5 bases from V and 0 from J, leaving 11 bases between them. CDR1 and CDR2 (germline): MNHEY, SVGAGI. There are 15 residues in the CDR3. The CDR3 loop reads CASSPGGIAKNIQYF. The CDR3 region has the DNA TGTGCCAGCAGTCCCGGGGGAATAGCCAAAAACATTCAGTACTTC.

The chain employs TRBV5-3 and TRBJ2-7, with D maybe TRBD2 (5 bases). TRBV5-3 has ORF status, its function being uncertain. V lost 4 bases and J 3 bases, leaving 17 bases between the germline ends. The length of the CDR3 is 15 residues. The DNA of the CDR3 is TGTGCCAGAAGCCTGACCCCGGAGGTCCTCTACGAGCAGTACGTC. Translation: CARSLTPEVLYEQYV.

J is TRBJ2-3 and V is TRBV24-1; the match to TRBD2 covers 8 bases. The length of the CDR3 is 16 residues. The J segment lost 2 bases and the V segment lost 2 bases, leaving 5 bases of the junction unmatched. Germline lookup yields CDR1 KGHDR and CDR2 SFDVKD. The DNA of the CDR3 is TGTGCCACCAGTGATTCGGGGGGGGGACACACAGATACGCAGTATTTT. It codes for CATSDSGGGHTDTQYF.

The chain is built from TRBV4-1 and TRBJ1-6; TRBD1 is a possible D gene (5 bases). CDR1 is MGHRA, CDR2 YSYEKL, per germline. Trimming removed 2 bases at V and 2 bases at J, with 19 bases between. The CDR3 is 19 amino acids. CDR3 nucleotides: TGCGCCAGCAGCCAATTGGCGGCAGGGCTCGGGGCCTATAATTCACCCCTCCACTTT. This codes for CASSQLAAGLGAYNSPLHF.

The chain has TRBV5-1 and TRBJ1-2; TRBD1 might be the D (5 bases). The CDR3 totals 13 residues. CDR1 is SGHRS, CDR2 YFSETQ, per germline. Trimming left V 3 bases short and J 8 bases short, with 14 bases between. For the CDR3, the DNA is TGCGCCAGCAGCTATACAGGCCCAGCGGGCTACACCTTC. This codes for CASSYTGPAGYTF.

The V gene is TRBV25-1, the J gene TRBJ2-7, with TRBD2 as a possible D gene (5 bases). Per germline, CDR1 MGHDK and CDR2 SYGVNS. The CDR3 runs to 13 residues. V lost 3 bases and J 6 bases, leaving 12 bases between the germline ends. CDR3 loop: CASSDPRGGEQYV. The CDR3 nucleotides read TGTGCCAGCAGTGATCCTCGAGGAGGCGAGCAGTACGTC.

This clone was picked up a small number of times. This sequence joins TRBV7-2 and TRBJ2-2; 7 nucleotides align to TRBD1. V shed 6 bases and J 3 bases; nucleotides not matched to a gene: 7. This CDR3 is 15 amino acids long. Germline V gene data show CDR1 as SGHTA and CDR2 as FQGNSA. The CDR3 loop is CASSYDRADTGELFF. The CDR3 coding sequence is TGTGCCAGCAGTTACGACAGGGCCGACACCGGGGAGCTGTTTTTT.

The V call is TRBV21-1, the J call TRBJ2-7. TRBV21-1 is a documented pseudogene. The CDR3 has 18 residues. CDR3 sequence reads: CASSKAESPRRTPYEQYV. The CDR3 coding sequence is TGTGCCAGCAGCAAAGCAGAAAGCCCCAGGCGGACCCCCTACGAGCAGTACGTC.

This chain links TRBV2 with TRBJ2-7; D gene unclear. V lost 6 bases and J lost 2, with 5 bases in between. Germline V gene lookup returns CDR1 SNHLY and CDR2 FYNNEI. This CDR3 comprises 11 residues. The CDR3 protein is CASRATYEQYV. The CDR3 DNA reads TGTGCCAGCAGGGCAACCTACGAGCAGTACGTC.

CDR3 in amino acids: CASSLLQGVKSPLHF. DNA of the CDR3: TGTGCCAGCAGCCTTCTGCAGGGGGTTAAATCACCCCTCCACTTT. This chain joins TRBV14 and TRBJ1-6, with 7 bases lining up with TRBD1. The trim removed 4 bases at V and 10 bases at J, leaving 10 bases unmatched. The length of the CDR3 is 15 residues. Germline assignment: CDR1 SGHDN and CDR2 FVKESK.